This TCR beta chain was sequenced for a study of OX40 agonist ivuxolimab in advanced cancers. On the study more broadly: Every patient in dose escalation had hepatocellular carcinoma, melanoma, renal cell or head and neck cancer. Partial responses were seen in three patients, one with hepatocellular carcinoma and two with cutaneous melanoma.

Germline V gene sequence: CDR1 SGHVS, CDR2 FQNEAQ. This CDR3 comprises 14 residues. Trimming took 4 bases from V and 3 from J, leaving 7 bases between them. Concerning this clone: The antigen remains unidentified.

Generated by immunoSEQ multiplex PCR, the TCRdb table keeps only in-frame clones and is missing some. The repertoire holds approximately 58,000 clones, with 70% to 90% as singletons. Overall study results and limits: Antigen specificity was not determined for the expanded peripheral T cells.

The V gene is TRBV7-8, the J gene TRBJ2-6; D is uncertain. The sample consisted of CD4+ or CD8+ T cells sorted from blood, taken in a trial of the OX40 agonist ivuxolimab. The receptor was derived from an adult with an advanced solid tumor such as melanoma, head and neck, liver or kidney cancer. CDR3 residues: CASSSTGGANVLTF. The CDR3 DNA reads TGTGCCAGCAGCTCCACCGGTGGGGCCAACGTCCTGACTTTC.